This T cell receptor (beta chain) is drawn from a study of T cells expressing NK-cell markers. The CDR3 has 16 amino acids. Germline V CDR1 and CDR2: SGHDT, YYEEEE. Following a re-call of the 5' RACE reads, TCRdb has one entry per CDR3 protein and lacks DNA. This sample's table has 500,000 or so distinct CDR3 sequences. The sequenced sample consisted of blood T cells: a sorted CD56 or NKG2C T cell subset, CD4+ or CD8+ T cells, or bulk PBMC T cells (not recorded which). The chain carries TRBV5-6 and TRBJ2-1. This clonotype was obtained from a young man in good health. CDR3 protein: CASSSRVGSSYNEQFF.